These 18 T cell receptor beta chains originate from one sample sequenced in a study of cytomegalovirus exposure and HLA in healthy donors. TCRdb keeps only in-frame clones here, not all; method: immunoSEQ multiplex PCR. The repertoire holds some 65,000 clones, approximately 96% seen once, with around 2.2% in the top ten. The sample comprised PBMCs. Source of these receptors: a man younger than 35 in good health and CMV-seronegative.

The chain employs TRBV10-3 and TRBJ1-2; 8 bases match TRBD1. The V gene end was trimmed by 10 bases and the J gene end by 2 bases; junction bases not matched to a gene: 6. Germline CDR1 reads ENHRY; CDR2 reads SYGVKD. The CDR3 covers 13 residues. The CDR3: CATAGTGNYGYTF. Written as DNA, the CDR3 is TGTGCCACAGCCGGGACAGGAAACTATGGCTACACCTTC.

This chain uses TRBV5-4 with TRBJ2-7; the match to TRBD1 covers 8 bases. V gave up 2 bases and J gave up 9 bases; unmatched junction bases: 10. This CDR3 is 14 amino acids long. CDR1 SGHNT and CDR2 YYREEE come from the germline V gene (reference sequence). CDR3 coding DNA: TGTGCCAGCAGCTTAAGGCAGGGGGCGGATGGGCAGTACTTC. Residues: CASSLRQGADGQYF.

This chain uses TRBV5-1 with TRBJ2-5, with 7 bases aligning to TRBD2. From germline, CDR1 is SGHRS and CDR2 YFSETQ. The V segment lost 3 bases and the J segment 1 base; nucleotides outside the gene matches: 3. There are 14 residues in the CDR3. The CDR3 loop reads CASSSTSSQETQYF. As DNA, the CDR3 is TGCGCCAGCAGCTCGACTAGCAGCCAAGAGACCCAGTACTTC.

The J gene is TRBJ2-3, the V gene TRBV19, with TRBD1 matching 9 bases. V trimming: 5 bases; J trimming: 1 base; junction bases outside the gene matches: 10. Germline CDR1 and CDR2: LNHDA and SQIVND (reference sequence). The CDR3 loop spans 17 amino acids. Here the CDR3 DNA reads TGTGCCAGTAGTCGGAAAGCCGGGACAGGGCGCACAGATACGCAGTATTTT. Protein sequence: CASSRKAGTGRTDTQYF. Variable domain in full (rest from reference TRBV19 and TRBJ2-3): DGGITQSPKYLFRKEGQNVTLSCEQNLNHDAMYWYRQDPGQGLRLIYYSQIVNDFQKGDIAEGYSVSREKKESFPLTVTSAQKNPTAFYLCASSRKAGTGRTDTQYFGPGTRLTVL.

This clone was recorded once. The CDR3 DNA reads TGTGCCAGCTCACCATTACAGGGTCAAACTGAAGCTTTCTTT. It codes for CASSPLQGQTEAFF. J is TRBJ1-1 and V is TRBV18, with a weak D call TRBD1 (6 bases). Germline values: CDR1 KGHSH, CDR2 LQKENI. The CDR3 length is 14 residues. V lost 2 bases and J lost 5, with 12 bases in between.

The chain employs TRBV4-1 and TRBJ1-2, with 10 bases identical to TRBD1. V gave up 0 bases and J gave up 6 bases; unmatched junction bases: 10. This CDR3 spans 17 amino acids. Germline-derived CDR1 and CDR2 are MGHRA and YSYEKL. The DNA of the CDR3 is TGCGCCAGCAGCCAAGAAGGGTTAGGACAGGGGGTAAATGGCTACACCTTC. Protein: CASSQEGLGQGVNGYTF.

Written as DNA, the CDR3 is TGTGCCAGCAGTTATGGGAGGGGTTATGGCTACACCTTC. This codes for CASSYGRGYGYTF. This rearrangement joins TRBV6-5 to TRBJ1-2; a weak D match, TRBD1 (5 bases). The germline V gene encodes CDR1 MNHEY and CDR2 SVGAGI. CDR3 length equals 13 residues. V lost 3 bases and J 5 bases, leaving 10 bases between the germline ends.

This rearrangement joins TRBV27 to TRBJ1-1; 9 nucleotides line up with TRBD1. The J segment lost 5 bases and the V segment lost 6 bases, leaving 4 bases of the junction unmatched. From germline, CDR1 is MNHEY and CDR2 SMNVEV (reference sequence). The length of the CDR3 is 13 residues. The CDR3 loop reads CASSTGGRTEAFF. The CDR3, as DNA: TGTGCCAGCAGCACAGGGGGCAGGACTGAAGCTTTCTTT.

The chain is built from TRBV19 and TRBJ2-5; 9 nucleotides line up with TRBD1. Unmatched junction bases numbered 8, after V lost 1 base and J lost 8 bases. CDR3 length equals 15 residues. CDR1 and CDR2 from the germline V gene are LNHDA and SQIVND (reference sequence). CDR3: CASSIGGQGYDTQYF. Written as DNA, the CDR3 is TGTGCCAGTAGTATAGGAGGACAGGGGTATGATACCCAGTACTTC.

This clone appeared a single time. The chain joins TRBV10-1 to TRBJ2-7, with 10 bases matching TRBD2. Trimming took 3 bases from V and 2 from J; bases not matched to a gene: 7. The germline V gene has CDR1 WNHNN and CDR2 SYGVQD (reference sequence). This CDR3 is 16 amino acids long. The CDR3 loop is CASSDGLAGATYEQYF. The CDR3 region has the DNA TGCGCCAGCAGTGACGGGCTAGCGGGAGCAACCTACGAGCAGTACTTC.

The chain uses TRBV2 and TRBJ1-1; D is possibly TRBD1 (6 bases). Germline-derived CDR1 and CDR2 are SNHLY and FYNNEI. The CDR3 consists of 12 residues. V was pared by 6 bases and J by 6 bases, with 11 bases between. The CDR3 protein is CASSLQGPEAFF. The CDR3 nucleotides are TGTGCCAGCAGCCTACAGGGACCTGAAGCTTTCTTT.

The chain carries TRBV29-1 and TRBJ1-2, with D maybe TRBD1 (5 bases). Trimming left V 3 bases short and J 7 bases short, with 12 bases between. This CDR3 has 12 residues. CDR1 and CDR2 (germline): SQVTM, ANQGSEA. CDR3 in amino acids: CSVDLGLFGYTF. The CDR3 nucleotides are TGCAGCGTTGACCTGGGACTTTTTGGCTACACCTTC.

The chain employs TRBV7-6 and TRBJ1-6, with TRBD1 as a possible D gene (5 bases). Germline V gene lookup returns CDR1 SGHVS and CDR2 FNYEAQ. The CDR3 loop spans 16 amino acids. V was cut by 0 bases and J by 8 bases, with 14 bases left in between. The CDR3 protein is CASSLALGRDDSPLHF. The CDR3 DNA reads TGTGCCAGCAGCTTAGCGCTCGGCAGGGATGATTCACCCCTCCACTTT.

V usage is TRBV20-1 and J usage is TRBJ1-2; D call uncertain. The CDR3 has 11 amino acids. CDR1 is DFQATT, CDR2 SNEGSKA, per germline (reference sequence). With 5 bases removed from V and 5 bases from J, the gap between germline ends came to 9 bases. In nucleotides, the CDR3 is TGCAGTGCTTTTGACAATTATGGCTACACCTTC. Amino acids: CSAFDNYGYTF.

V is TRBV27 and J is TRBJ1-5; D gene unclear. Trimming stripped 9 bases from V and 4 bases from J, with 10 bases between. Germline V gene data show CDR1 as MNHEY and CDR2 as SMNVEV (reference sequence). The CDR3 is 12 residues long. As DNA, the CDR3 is TGTGCCAGTAGACTAGGGAATCAGCCCCAGCATTTT. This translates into CASRLGNQPQHF.

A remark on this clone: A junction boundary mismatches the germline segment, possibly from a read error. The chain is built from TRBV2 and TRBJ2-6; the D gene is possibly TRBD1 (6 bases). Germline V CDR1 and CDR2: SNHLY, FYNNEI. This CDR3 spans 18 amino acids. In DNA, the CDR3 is TGTGCTAGCATTGTTCTGGACAGTTTTTTCTCTGGGGCCAACATCCTGACCTTC. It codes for CASIVLDSFFSGANILTF.

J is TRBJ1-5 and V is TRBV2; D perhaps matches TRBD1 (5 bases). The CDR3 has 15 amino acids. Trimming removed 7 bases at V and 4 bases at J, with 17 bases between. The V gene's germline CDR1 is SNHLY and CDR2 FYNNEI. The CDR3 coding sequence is TGTGCCAGCAAAGCCCGGCAGGGAAAGAATCAGCCCCAGCATTTT. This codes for CASKARQGKNQPQHF.

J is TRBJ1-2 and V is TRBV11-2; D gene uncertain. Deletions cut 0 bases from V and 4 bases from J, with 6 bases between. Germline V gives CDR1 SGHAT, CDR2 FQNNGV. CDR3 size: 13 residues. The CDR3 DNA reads TGTGCCAGCAGCTTAGACGGACTCTATGGCTACACCTTC. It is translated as CASSLDGLYGYTF.